The 29 T cell receptor beta chains listed next were all sequenced from one sample in a study of blood T cell repertoires in COVID-19. Produced via immunoSEQ multiplex PCR; TCRdb's table is partial and in-frame only. Of about 100,000 clones listed, 70% to 85% are singletons. Source material: peripheral blood. The origin of the receptors is a man aged 55 to 70 with active or convalescent COVID-19.

The chain links TRBV7-8 to TRBJ2-1; 13 nucleotides agree with TRBD2. The CDR3 loop spans 18 amino acids. The germline V gene has CDR1 SGHVS and CDR2 FQNEAQ. Trimming at V came to 10 bases and at J to 3 bases, leaving 15 bases not matched to a gene. CDR3 amino acids: CATQQGTSGMIVYNEQFF. The DNA for the CDR3 is TGTGCCACCCAGCAAGGGACTAGCGGGATGATCGTCTACAATGAGCAGTTCTTC.

V usage is TRBV5-1 and J usage is TRBJ2-5, with 10 nucleotides matching TRBD2. Germline CDR1 SGHRS, CDR2 YFSETQ. After removal of 4 bases from V and 0 bases from J, the junction contained 9 bases not matched to a gene. CDR3 length: 17 residues. The CDR3 DNA reads TGCGCCAGCAGCCAGGGAGGGACTAGCGTCGACCAAGAGACCCAGTACTTC. This encodes CASSQGGTSVDQETQYF.

The gene calls are TRBV4-2 and TRBJ2-7; 14 bases are a match to TRBD2. CDR1 is LGHNA and CDR2 is YNFKEQ in the germline V gene. The V and J ends lost 1 base and 4 bases, in that order; junction bases with no gene match: 0. CDR3 length: 15 amino acids. The CDR3 sequence is CASSQGLAGGYEQYF. For the CDR3, the DNA is TGTGCCAGCAGCCAAGGACTAGCGGGAGGGTACGAGCAGTACTTC.

The chain links TRBV29-1 to TRBJ1-2; D is undetermined. The CDR3 consists of 13 residues. CDR1 SQVTM and CDR2 ANQGSEA come from the germline V gene. V dropped 1 base and J dropped 0 bases, with 6 bases sitting between them. DNA of the CDR3: TGCAGCGTTGAAGGGAGGACTAACTATGGCTACACCTTC. As protein: CSVEGRTNYGYTF.

The count of this clone is one. V and J are TRBV7-3 and TRBJ2-2, with D perhaps TRBD2 (5 bases). CDR3 size: 13 residues. Trimming cost V 4 bases and J 6 bases, with 9 bases left between them. From germline, CDR1 is SGHTA and CDR2 FQGTGA. CDR3: CASSSWESGELFF. The CDR3 DNA follows: TGTGCCAGCAGCTCCTGGGAGTCCGGGGAGCTGTTTTTT.

Only a few counts were recorded for this clone. This sequence joins TRBV18 and TRBJ1-1; the D gene is possibly TRBD1 (6 bases). CDR3 length: 14 residues. V lost 4 bases to trimming and J lost 4 bases, with 13 bases between them. Germline V gives CDR1 KGHSH, CDR2 LQKENI. CDR3 sequence: CASSRRGDSTEAFF. The CDR3 nucleotides read TGTGCCAGCTCACGCAGGGGAGATAGCACTGAAGCTTTCTTT.

CDR3 protein: CASSLEGADPTDTQYF. CDR3 DNA: TGTGCCAGCAGCCTGGAAGGAGCGGATCCCACAGATACGCAGTATTTT. The rearrangement joins TRBV7-8 to TRBJ2-3; a possible D gene is TRBD2 (5 bases). The V and J ends lost 5 bases and 2 bases respectively, with 17 bases between them. This CDR3 is 16 amino acids long. Germline assignment: CDR1 SGHVS and CDR2 FQNEAQ.

V is TRBV27 and J is TRBJ2-2, with a tentative D call TRBD1 (6 bases). Deletions cut 2 bases from V and 4 bases from J, with 11 bases between. There are 15 residues in the CDR3. Germline CDR1 MNHEY, CDR2 SMNVEV (reference sequence). The CDR3 here is CASSLTGLVTGELFF. The CDR3 coding sequence is TGTGCCAGCAGTTTAACAGGGTTGGTCACCGGGGAGCTGTTTTTT.

This chain joins TRBV5-1 and TRBJ2-1, with TRBD2 identical over 8 bases. CDR1 SGHRS and CDR2 YFSETQ come from the germline V gene. This CDR3 comprises 14 residues. Trimming cost V 0 bases and J 12 bases; bases outside gene matches: 8. CDR3 in amino acids: CASSLEGREGPQFF. The CDR3, as DNA: TGCGCCAGCAGCTTGGAAGGTCGGGAGGGCCCGCAGTTCTTC.

The J gene is TRBJ1-2, the V gene TRBV4-3; D unclear. Per germline, CDR1 LGHNA and CDR2 YSLEER. The V end was cut by 3 bases, the J end by 5 bases, with 16 bases between. CDR3 length equals 15 residues. The CDR3 loop is CASSQSTAGVYGYTF. CDR3 coding DNA: TGCGCCAGCAGCCAGAGTACCGCGGGAGTTTATGGCTACACCTTC.

The rearrangement joins TRBV27 to TRBJ1-1, with 7 bases identical to TRBD1. Trimming removed 8 bases from V and 0 bases from J; junction bases left unmatched: 6. Germline lookup yields CDR1 MNHEY and CDR2 SMNVEV (reference sequence). The CDR3 sequence is 14 residues long. CDR3 in amino acids: CASRGQVMNTEAFF. For the CDR3, the DNA is TGTGCCAGCCGAGGACAGGTTATGAACACTGAAGCTTTCTTT.

V and J are TRBV2 and TRBJ1-5, with unresolved D. Germline V lookup: CDR1 SNHLY, CDR2 FYNNEI. Trimming removed 8 bases from V and 7 bases from J, with 12 bases in between. This CDR3 has 12 residues. The CDR3 region has the DNA TGTGCCAGCCGGGATCCGGTGCAGCCCCAGCATTTT. This sequence encodes CASRDPVQPQHF.

This clone was observed a handful of times. The rearrangement links TRBV6-5 to TRBJ2-3; a weak D match, TRBD2 (5 bases). Germline V lookup: CDR1 MNHEY, CDR2 SVGAGI. CDR3 size: 15 residues. V lost 7 bases and J 8 bases, leaving 22 bases between the germline ends. The CDR3 DNA reads as TGTGCCAGCACCCAGGAGACCCGCCGAGGAGGTACGCAGTATTTT. This encodes CASTQETRRGGTQYF.

V is TRBV11-3 and J is TRBJ2-7; 9 bases map to TRBD1. CDR3 length: 14 residues. CDR1 is SGHNT and CDR2 is YENEEA in the germline V gene. V dropped 3 bases and J dropped 4; count of bases not matched to a gene: 4. CDR3 amino acids: CASSFTTGGYEQYF. The CDR3 DNA reads as TGTGCCAGCAGCTTTACGACAGGGGGGTACGAGCAGTACTTC.

The gene calls are TRBV18 and TRBJ2-5; D is undetermined. The ends were cut back, 6 bases at V and 4 bases at J, with 9 bases in the middle. The length of the CDR3 is 12 residues. The germline V gene has CDR1 KGHSH and CDR2 LQKENI. In DNA, the CDR3 is TGTGCCAGCTCCCTCACCGGAGAGACCCAGTACTTC. Protein: CASSLTGETQYF.

The CDR3 loop reads CASSRNRAPLAQYF. The CDR3 nucleotides are TGTGCCAGCAGTAGAAACAGGGCCCCGTTGGCCCAGTACTTC. The chain recombines TRBV28 with TRBJ2-5, with D maybe TRBD1 (6 bases). The CDR3 has 14 amino acids. The germline gives CDR1 MDHEN, CDR2 SYDVKM. Between the trimmed V and J ends, which lost 5 bases and 9 bases, there was a span of 19 bases.

This sequence joins TRBV4-1 and TRBJ1-2; 7 bases agree with TRBD1. The V gene's germline CDR1 is MGHRA and CDR2 YSYEKL. J gave up 8 bases and V 0 bases, and 12 bases lay outside the gene matches. This CDR3 is built from 16 residues. The CDR3 region has the DNA TGCGCCAGCAGCCAAGATCCCCTGACAGGGTTTGTAGGCTACACCTTC. Translation: CASSQDPLTGFVGYTF.

The chain employs TRBV19 and TRBJ2-5; 11 bases map to TRBD2. Per the germline V gene, CDR1 is LNHDA and CDR2 is SQIVND (reference sequence). The CDR3 sequence is 13 residues long. Trimming at V came to 8 bases and at J to 6 bases, leaving 5 bases not matched to a gene. The CDR3 region has the DNA TGTGCCAGTGCCCTAGCGGGGGGACAGACCCAGTACTTC. Translating it yields CASALAGGQTQYF.

This clone has just a few counts. This chain uses TRBV28 with TRBJ2-2, with a tentative D call TRBD2 (6 bases). Germline CDR1 reads MDHEN; CDR2 reads SYDVKM. The CDR3 has 13 residues. V was trimmed by 6 bases and J by 5 bases, leaving 10 bases between them. The CDR3 here is CASREGPTGELFF. Here the CDR3 DNA reads TGTGCCAGCAGGGAGGGTCCAACCGGGGAGCTGTTTTTT. Supplemented by reference TRBV28 and TRBJ2-2, the full variable domain reads DVKVTQSSRYLVKRTGEKVFLECVQDMDHENMFWYRQDPGLGLRLIYFSYDVKMKEKGDIPEGYSVSREKKERFSLILESASTNQTSMYLCASREGPTGELFFGEGSRLTVL.

J is TRBJ2-3 and V is TRBV7-2, with D maybe TRBD2 (5 bases). Trimming pared 3 bases from V and 0 bases from J, leaving 10 bases between. There are 15 residues in the CDR3. Germline CDR1 SGHTA, CDR2 FQGNSA. The CDR3 reads CASSLDFSSTDTQYF. CDR3 nucleotide sequence: TGTGCCAGCAGCTTGGACTTCTCTAGCACAGATACGCAGTATTTT.

The chain joins TRBV19 to TRBJ1-2; TRBD1 matches 7 bases. The CDR3 runs to 14 residues. Germline V gene lookup returns CDR1 LNHDA and CDR2 SQIVND (reference sequence). V lost 4 bases, J lost 4 bases, and 6 bases stayed unmatched. The CDR3 bases are TGTGCCAGTAGTACGACAGGGCCCCCCTATGGCTACACCTTC. Residues: CASSTTGPPYGYTF.

By share of the sample, this clone is medium-sized. This chain joins TRBV12-3 or TRBV12-4 and TRBJ2-1; tentative D call: TRBD2 (6 bases). Trimming removed 6 bases at V and 8 bases at J, with 14 bases between. This CDR3 has 13 amino acids. The CDR3: CASREGQLDEQFF. The DNA of the CDR3 is TGTGCCAGCAGGGAGGGGCAGTTGGATGAGCAGTTCTTC.

The gene calls are TRBV9 and TRBJ2-1; 11 bases fit TRBD2. Germline V gene data show CDR1 as SGDLS and CDR2 as YYNGEE. The CDR3 is 16 amino acids. Unmatched junction bases numbered 5, after V lost 0 bases and J lost 6 bases. Written as DNA, the CDR3 is TGTGCCAGCAGCGTAGGGGGACTAGCGGCCTCCAATGAGCAGTTCTTC. Encoded protein: CASSVGGLAASNEQFF.

The V and J genes are TRBV18 and TRBJ1-1; D is possibly TRBD1 (5 bases). V lost 3 bases and J 2 bases, leaving 13 bases between the germline ends. There are 15 residues in the CDR3. The germline V gene encodes CDR1 KGHSH and CDR2 LQKENI. The CDR3 sequence: CASSPVGGDNTEAFF. In nucleotides, the CDR3 is TGTGCCAGCTCACCGGTTGGGGGGGACAACACTGAAGCTTTCTTT. The complete variable domain, with remaining parts taken from reference TRBV18 and TRBJ1-1, reads NAGVMQNPRHLVRRRGQEARLRCSPMKGHSHVYWYRQLPEEGLKFMVYLQKENIIDESGMPKERFSAEFPKEGPSILRIQQVVRGDSAAYFCASSPVGGDNTEAFFGQGTRLTVV.

The chain has TRBV15 and TRBJ2-5; no clear D. The germline gives CDR1 LNHNV, CDR2 YYDKDF (reference sequence). The CDR3 loop spans 15 amino acids. V gave up 0 bases and J gave up 4 bases, with 12 bases separating them. Here the CDR3 DNA reads TGTGCCACCAGCAGAGATAACAGCCTAAGAGAGACCCAGTACTTC. This translates into CATSRDNSLRETQYF.

The genes are TRBV6-5 and TRBJ2-1; 11 bases fit TRBD1. Germline CDR1 MNHEY, CDR2 SVGAGI. The length of the CDR3 is 14 residues. V dropped 8 bases and J dropped 9; count of bases not matched to a gene: 9. The CDR3 DNA is TGTGCCAGCGTCGGGGGACAGGGGGAGGGTGAGCAGTTCTTC. It codes for CASVGGQGEGEQFF.

The V and J genes are TRBV7-2 and TRBJ2-7; 8 bases are shared with TRBD1. Per germline, CDR1 SGHTA and CDR2 FQGNSA. This CDR3 spans 13 amino acids. The V segment lost 5 bases and the J segment 2 bases; nucleotides outside the gene matches: 2. The CDR3 reads CASSRTGPYEQYV. The DNA for the CDR3 is TGTGCCAGCAGCCGGACAGGGCCCTACGAGCAGTACGTC.

The chain carries TRBV7-6 and TRBJ2-1; TRBD2 aligns across 11 bases. V was pared by 2 bases and J by 7 bases, with 7 bases of the junction left unmatched. The germline V gene encodes CDR1 SGHVS and CDR2 FNYEAQ. The CDR3 covers 16 residues. Here the CDR3 reads CASSLLSGRGRNEQFF. In DNA form, the CDR3 reads TGTGCCAGCAGCTTACTTAGCGGGAGGGGCAGGAATGAGCAGTTCTTC.

This clone was recorded a few times. The rearrangement uses TRBV30 and TRBJ1-1; TRBD1 matches at 10 bases. The V gene end was trimmed by 0 bases and the J gene end by 10 bases; junction bases not matched to a gene: 5. The CDR3 runs 13 residues. CDR1 and CDR2 from the germline V gene are GTSNPN and SVGIG (reference sequence). The CDR3 sequence is CAWSVRQGALAFF. The CDR3 DNA follows: TGTGCCTGGAGTGTACGACAGGGGGCCCTAGCTTTCTTT.